Listed here are 27 T cell receptor beta chains from one sample, sequenced in a study of Graves' ophthalmopathy and Graves' hyperthyroidism. The authors amplified TCR beta CDR3 regions, and they did so from RNA transcripts for repertoire sequencing. First-round RT-PCR employed HTBI primers, with a second-round multiplex PCR after it. TCRdb reprocessed the multiplex PCR reads via MiXCR and lists one record per CDR3 protein. The sample comprises about 390,000 distinct CDR3 sequences, over 15% of which are singletons, and 5.5% to 7% rests with the top ten. What was sequenced was peripheral blood. The receptors originated from a woman aged 18 to 35 with stable Graves' hyperthyroidism.

This clonotype was recorded at least ten times. The CDR3 region has the DNA TGTGCCAGCAGCGCGCGAAGCACTGAAGCTTTCTTT. It translates to CASSARSTEAFF. The genes are TRBV11-2 and TRBJ1-1; no firm D call. Germline V gene sequence: CDR1 SGHAT, CDR2 FQNNGV. The CDR3 runs to 12 residues. V was pared by 5 bases and J by 4 bases, with 8 bases between.

This chain joins TRBV12-3 or TRBV12-4 and TRBJ1-3; no definite D call. V lost 1 base to trimming and J lost 0 bases, with 10 bases between them. This CDR3 is built from 16 residues. CDR3 coding DNA: TGTGCCAGCAGTTTAGGGGCCCTAAGCTCTGGAAACACCATATATTTT. As protein: CASSLGALSSGNTIYF.

This clonotype showed up just a few times. V and J are TRBV11-1 and TRBJ2-5, with TRBD1 matching over 7 bases. In germline, CDR1 is SGHAT, CDR2 FQDESV (reference sequence). Trimming removed 5 bases from V and 1 base from J; junction bases left unmatched: 7. The CDR3 consists of 15 residues. In DNA form, the CDR3 reads TGTGCCAGCAGCCGAGACCGGGACAGCCAAGAGACCCAGTACTTC. Translating gives CASSRDRDSQETQYF.

The table lists this clonotype with many counts. V usage is TRBV12-3 or TRBV12-4 and J usage is TRBJ2-5, with 11 bases identical to TRBD2. The V and J ends lost 3 bases and 4 bases, in that order; junction bases with no gene match: 4. The CDR3 has 15 residues. In nucleotides, the CDR3 is TGTGCCAGCAGTTTGGTCGGACTAGCGGGAGAGACCCAGTACTTC. Its translation is CASSLVGLAGETQYF.

This clonotype appeared many times. This rearrangement joins TRBV11-2 to TRBJ2-5; 12 nucleotides match TRBD2. Germline values: CDR1 SGHAT, CDR2 FQNNGV. Trimming at V came to 6 bases and at J to 5 bases, leaving 10 bases not matched to a gene. This CDR3 has 16 amino acids. This CDR3 is CASRNLAGGRQETQYF. The CDR3 DNA reads as TGTGCCAGCAGGAATCTAGCGGGGGGGCGTCAGGAGACCCAGTACTTC.

The rearrangement uses TRBV4-2 and TRBJ1-1; no firm D call. V lost 0 bases to trimming and J lost 6 bases, with 14 bases between them. CDR1 is LGHNA and CDR2 is YNFKEQ in the germline V gene. This CDR3 comprises 15 residues. The CDR3: CASSQEKVQGAEAFF. Here the CDR3 DNA reads TGTGCCAGCAGCCAAGAAAAGGTCCAAGGCGCTGAAGCTTTCTTT.

This clonotype was counted at least ten times. CDR3 residues: CASLHSDWAGNTEAFF. In DNA, the CDR3 is TGCGCCAGCTTGCACTCCGACTGGGCAGGGAACACTGAAGCTTTCTTT. The rearrangement links TRBV5-1 to TRBJ1-1; D not certain. The CDR3 extends over 16 amino acids. Germline CDR1 SGHRS, CDR2 YFSETQ. Deletions cut 7 bases from V and 1 base from J, with 20 bases between.

This clonotype was found a few times. The V and J genes are TRBV12-3 or TRBV12-4 and TRBJ2-2, with D perhaps being TRBD1 or TRBD2 (5 bases each). The germline V and J ends were trimmed by 5 bases and 4 bases, with 14 bases remaining between them. This CDR3 is built from 15 residues. The CDR3 nucleotides are TGTGCCAGCAGTCCCAGAGGGGCCGGCACCGGGGAGCTGTTTTTT. Its translation is CASSPRGAGTGELFF.

In this sample, this clonotype turned up many times. The chain joins TRBV20-1 to TRBJ1-2; 7 bases match TRBD1. V lost 0 bases, J lost 8 bases, and 6 bases stayed unmatched. The CDR3 covers 13 residues. In germline, CDR1 is DFQATT, CDR2 SNEGSKA (reference sequence). The CDR3 protein is CSARDRQGEGYTF. In DNA form, the CDR3 reads TGCAGTGCTAGAGATCGGCAGGGGGAGGGCTACACCTTC.

This clonotype was counted ten times or more. CDR3 nucleotides: TGTGCCACCAGTGACTCTAATCAGCCCCAGCATTTT. As protein: CATSDSNQPQHF. The V gene is TRBV24-1, the J gene TRBJ1-5, with no clear D. Germline V gives CDR1 KGHDR, CDR2 SFDVKD. CDR3 length equals 12 residues. Trimming pared 4 bases from V and 4 bases from J, leaving 4 bases between.

V is TRBV7-9 and J is TRBJ1-2; D may be TRBD1 (5 bases). The germline V gene has CDR1 SEHNR and CDR2 FQNEAQ (reference sequence). This CDR3 has 13 amino acids. V lost 4 bases and J lost 1, with 7 bases in between. The CDR3 loop is CASSWGGNYGYTF. The CDR3, as DNA: TGTGCCAGCAGCTGGGGGGGTAACTATGGCTACACCTTC. Variable domain in full (rest from reference TRBV7-9 and TRBJ1-2): DTGVSQNPRHKITKRGQNVTFRCDPISEHNRLYWYRQTLGQGPEFLTYFQNEAQLEKSRLLSDRFSAERPKGSFSTLEIQRTEQGDSAMYLCASSWGGNYGYTFGSGTRLTVV.

This clonotype has ten or more counts. The V call is TRBV7-8, the J call TRBJ1-2; maybe TRBD1 (5 bases). The length of the CDR3 is 12 residues. Germline V gene sequence: CDR1 SGHVS, CDR2 FQNEAQ. The ends were cut back, 2 bases at V and 8 bases at J, with 9 bases in the middle. The CDR3 protein is CASSLKGEGYTF. The CDR3 DNA is TGTGCCAGCAGCTTAAAAGGGGAGGGCTACACCTTC.

V and J are TRBV13 and TRBJ1-1, with a tentative D call TRBD1 (5 bases). The CDR3 sequence is 12 residues long. In germline, CDR1 is PRHDT, CDR2 FYEKMQ (reference sequence). Trimming pared 2 bases from V and 11 bases from J, leaving 12 bases between. DNA for the CDR3: TGTGCCAGCAGCTTAAGGGGTCTTGAGGCTTTCTTT. This translates into CASSLRGLEAFF.

Many counts were recorded for this clonotype. CDR3 coding DNA: TGTGCCAGCGGACATATTAACTATGGCTACACCTTC. This encodes CASGHINYGYTF. The rearrangement joins TRBV6-1 to TRBJ1-2; tentative D call: TRBD1 (5 bases). The V end was cut by 8 bases, the J end by 1 base, with 8 bases between. CDR1 is MNHNS and CDR2 is SASEGT in the germline V gene. The CDR3 extends over 12 amino acids.

The chain is built from TRBV7-9 and TRBJ1-1, with no clear D. The CDR3 totals 14 residues. Germline V CDR1 and CDR2: SEHNR, FQNEAQ (reference sequence). Trimming removed 4 bases at V and 6 bases at J, with 15 bases between. The CDR3 protein is CASSSPMLLAEAFF. The DNA for the CDR3 is TGTGCCAGCAGCTCACCGATGTTACTGGCTGAAGCTTTCTTT.

Many counts were recorded for this clonotype. The chain links TRBV19 to TRBJ2-5; D ambiguous. CDR1 is LNHDA and CDR2 is SQIVND in the germline V gene (reference sequence). Trimming left V 9 bases short and J 5 bases short, with 13 bases between. The length of the CDR3 is 12 residues. The CDR3 DNA reads TGTGCCAGCGGACCATTGGGGGAGACCCAGTACTTC. As protein: CASGPLGETQYF.

This rearrangement joins TRBV19 to TRBJ1-1; D is possibly TRBD1 (5 bases). CDR3 length equals 13 residues. Deletions cut 4 bases from V and 3 bases from J, with 9 bases between. Per germline, CDR1 LNHDA and CDR2 SQIVND (reference sequence). The CDR3 sequence is CASSNLGDTEAFF. In DNA, the CDR3 is TGTGCCAGTAGTAATTTAGGGGACACTGAAGCTTTCTTT. Looking up the rest from reference TRBV19 and TRBJ1-1 gives the full variable domain: DGGITQSPKYLFRKEGQNVTLSCEQNLNHDAMYWYRQDPGQGLRLIYYSQIVNDFQKGDIAEGYSVSREKKESFPLTVTSAQKNPTAFYLCASSNLGDTEAFFGQGTRLTVV.

This clonotype was recorded a few times. The chain links TRBV4-2 to TRBJ1-6, with unresolved D. Germline V gene sequence: CDR1 LGHNA, CDR2 YNFKEQ. Trimming removed 5 bases from V and 7 bases from J, with 21 bases in between. The CDR3 extends over 17 amino acids. The CDR3 protein is CASSLNPSGGPNSPLHF. CDR3 sequence (DNA): TGTGCCAGCAGCTTAAACCCGTCGGGCGGCCCCAATTCACCCCTCCACTTT.

This clonotype showed up many times. The chain uses TRBV20-1 and TRBJ1-3; a weak D match, TRBD1 (6 bases). The CDR3 spans 15 residues. V lost 3 bases and J 9 bases, leaving 21 bases between the germline ends. The germline V gene has CDR1 DFQATT and CDR2 SNEGSKA (reference sequence). In DNA form, the CDR3 reads TGCAGTGCTAGGGGGGACATACCCTACCTGGGCACCATATATTTT. Its protein is CSARGDIPYLGTIYF.

This clonotype was seen only a few times. A junction end diverges from the germline sequence, so it may reflect a read error. This sequence joins TRBV5-4 and TRBJ1-5; 7 bases fit TRBD1. The CDR3 has 15 amino acids. Germline V CDR1 and CDR2: SGHNT, YYREEE (reference sequence). The CDR3 DNA sequence: TGTGCCAGCAGGACCGGAGGGGGCCGTAATCAGCCCCAGCGTTTT. It codes for CASRTGGGRNQPQRF.

There are many counts of this clonotype. V usage is TRBV13 and J usage is TRBJ1-1; no clear D. CDR1 and CDR2 from the germline V gene are PRHDT and FYEKMQ (reference sequence). Trimming removed 5 bases at V and 1 base at J, with 8 bases between. The CDR3 loop spans 13 amino acids. The CDR3 sequence is CASSATENTEAFF. CDR3 nucleotides: TGTGCCAGCAGCGCCACGGAGAACACTGAAGCTTTCTTT. Using reference TRBV13 and TRBJ1-1 for the parts outside the CDR3, the full variable domain is AAGVIQSPRHLIKEKRETATLKCYPIPRHDTVYWYQQGPGQDPQFLISFYEKMQSDKGSIPDRFSAQQFSDYHSELNMSSLELGDSALYFCASSATENTEAFFGQGTRLTVV.

This clonotype was detected ten times or more. This rearrangement joins TRBV6-2 or TRBV6-3 to TRBJ1-2; 8 positions agree with TRBD1. Germline V gene sequence: CDR1 MNHEY, CDR2 SVGEGT. The ends lost 4 bases at V and 3 bases at J; junction bases unmatched: 7. This CDR3 comprises 15 residues. CDR3 protein: CASSFIGQGDYGYTF. CDR3 coding DNA: TGTGCCAGCAGTTTCATTGGACAGGGAGACTATGGCTACACCTTC.

This clonotype was recorded many times. The rearrangement joins TRBV6-1 to TRBJ1-2, with 7 positions matching TRBD1. The CDR3 spans 14 residues. V lost 5 bases and J lost 4; bases outside the gene matches: 7. Per germline, CDR1 MNHNS and CDR2 SASEGT. CDR3 sequence (DNA): TGTGCCAGCAGTCTCGGGACAGCCTCCTATGGCTACACCTTC. It encodes CASSLGTASYGYTF.

This sequence joins TRBV7-2 and TRBJ1-5; no clear D. The CDR3 is 12 residues long. The ends were cut back, 5 bases at V and 4 bases at J, with 6 bases in the middle. CDR1 and CDR2 from the germline V gene are SGHTA and FQGNSA. In DNA, the CDR3 is TGTGCCAGCAGCGACTGGAATCAGCCCCAGCATTTT. It is translated as CASSDWNQPQHF.

This clonotype occurred many times. The genes are TRBV27 and TRBJ2-7; D not resolved. CDR1 is MNHEY, CDR2 SMNVEV, per germline (reference sequence). CDR3 length equals 12 residues. V gave up 4 bases and J gave up 3 bases, with 7 bases separating them. CDR3 sequence: CASSSGDYEQYF. CDR3 coding DNA: TGTGCCAGCAGTTCAGGAGACTACGAGCAGTACTTC.

Remarks on this clonotype: A much more abundant neighbour one base away suggests this may be a read error. The chain carries TRBV19 and TRBJ2-5; D perhaps matches TRBD2 (6 bases). V dropped 7 bases and J dropped 7 bases, with 22 bases sitting between them. The CDR3 covers 15 residues. The germline CDR1 and CDR2 sequences are LNHDA and SQIVND (reference sequence). CDR3 sequence: CASTPPGRGWGTQYF. In DNA form, the CDR3 reads TGTGCCAGTACCCCCCCTGGCCGGGGGTGGGGGACCCAGTACTTC.

In this sample, this clonotype turned up a few times. Since a much larger clone is just one base distant, this may be a read error. V usage is TRBV2 and J usage is TRBJ1-5; 7 bases map to TRBD1. Germline lookup yields CDR1 SNHLY and CDR2 FYNNEI. The CDR3 sequence is 12 residues long. CDR3 in DNA: TGTGCCAGCGGGACAGACAATCGGCCCCAGCATTTT. Translated: CASGTDNRPQHF.